What follows describes a single T cell receptor (beta chain). Its antigen is still unknown. Per-base quality was not reported, and no clone a single base away is much larger than it. Each PCR received spiked-in synthetic TCR analog templates so that absolute template abundance could be estimated from read counts. The immunoSEQ assay was used to amplify TCRbeta CDR3 regions from genomic DNA with bias-controlled V and J gene primers. Sequencing of rearranged TCRbeta segments was performed at approximately 20X coverage. Turning to the authors' computational methods: Clustering was used to correct sequencing errors, and CDR3s were annotated against IMGT so that V, D and J genes could be assigned. Only productive TCRbeta rearrangements were used in downstream analyses, excluding out-of-frame or stop-codon sequences. To compute clonality, Shannon entropy was normalized by the log of the number of unique productive sequences and then subtracted from one. Fisher's exact test with Benjamini-Hochberg correction, using a cutoff of adjusted p below 0.01, was how clones that differed between time points or between blood and tumor were identified. As stored in TCRdb, this immuneACCESS dataset retains in-frame rearrangements with V and J assigned. A fraction of the clones does not appear; measured against another copy, unresolved V genes explain less than half of the discrepancy, and the remainder lacks a known reason. That table is the source of V, J and clone size, and D and trimming were worked out from the DNA. The sample table shows tens of thousands of clones, and 70% to 90% are seen once. Jointly, the top ten make up 3.1% of the sample.

Based on the germline V gene (reference sequence), the CDR1 and CDR2 sequences are SGHNT and YYREEE. V is reduced by 4 bases and J by 0 bases, leaving a spacing of 11 bases between them. Inclusive of the bounding cysteine and phenylalanine, the CDR3 is 15 residues long. Kept here is only the CDR3 DNA, which spans 45 bases and is read in frame from base 1. These data belong to a study of PD-L1 blockade in urothelial cancer (dated by TCRdb to 2015 to 2018). Regarding the complete study: Every patient began therapy in the mid-2010s and was given atezolizumab 1,200 mg intravenously every 3 weeks. About 90% of the roughly 29 patients were identified as males with urothelial cancer of bladder origin, and a prior smoking history was reported by 18 of 29 patients. An ECOG performance status of 0 or 1 was recorded for the patients, and 0 to 3 prior chemotherapy regimens had been received by the patients. Blood samples were analyzed 3 weeks after the start of treatment (second dose) and 6 weeks after the start of treatment. Blood samples gave a median of around 140,000 T cells and approximately 80,000 unique TCRs, with a median clonality of roughly 0.08. The study was an exploratory multi-omic analysis of somatic, immune and clinical correlates of response to PD-L1 blockade with atezolizumab in urothelial cancer. Pretreatment tumor samples, along with matched peripheral blood collected serially before and after atezolizumab treatment, underwent TCR sequencing. Progression-free survival longer than 6 months counted as durable clinical benefit, and TCR features were additionally tested against both progression-free and overall survival. In the same patients who had TCR sequencing, pretreatment tumors also underwent whole exome sequencing and RNA sequencing. Fewer than ten patients reached durable clinical benefit, while about 20 patients did not. Twenty-nine patients had pretreatment blood TCR-seq, about 25 had at least one posttreatment blood collection, and about 25 had tumor TCR-seq. Overall study results and their limits: Because the sample size was small (n of about 31) and many of the analyses were exploratory, the results are meant to be hypothesis-generating. Patients with durable benefit showed greater expansion of tumor-associated TCR clones in peripheral blood 3 weeks after starting treatment (n ≈ 21, p = 0.022). A pretreatment peripheral blood TCR clonality below the median was linked to improved progression-free and overall survival.

The cohort comprised 30 or so patients with locally advanced or metastatic urothelial carcinoma treated at Memorial Sloan Kettering on a trial protocol. Peripheral blood mononuclear cells were collected from each patient pretreatment and during treatment, giving between 1 and 8 total time points per patient. The Qiagen DNeasy Blood extraction kit was used to purify genomic DNA from total PBMCs and from tumor samples. PBMCs were collected pretreatment and during treatment, and were isolated and stored as previously described. Sequencing used PBMCs, obtained around atezolizumab (anti-PD-L1) treatment. This clonotype was obtained from a man aged 45-65 years with urothelial cancer. The sequence joins TRBV5-4 to TRBJ1-3, with the D gene too uncertain to name. The CDR3 amino acid sequence is: CASSLSADSGNTIYF. The nucleotides are TGTGCCAGCAGCCTGAGCGCCGACTCTGGAAACACCATATATTTT. The CDR3, completed at both ends by the reference TRBV5-4 and TRBJ1-3 genes, gives the full variable domain ETGVTQSPTHLIKTRGQQVTLRCSSQSGHNTVSWYQQALGQGPQFIFQYYREEENGRGNFPPRFSGLQFPNYSSELNVNALELDDSALYLCASSLSADSGNTIYFGEGSWLTVV.